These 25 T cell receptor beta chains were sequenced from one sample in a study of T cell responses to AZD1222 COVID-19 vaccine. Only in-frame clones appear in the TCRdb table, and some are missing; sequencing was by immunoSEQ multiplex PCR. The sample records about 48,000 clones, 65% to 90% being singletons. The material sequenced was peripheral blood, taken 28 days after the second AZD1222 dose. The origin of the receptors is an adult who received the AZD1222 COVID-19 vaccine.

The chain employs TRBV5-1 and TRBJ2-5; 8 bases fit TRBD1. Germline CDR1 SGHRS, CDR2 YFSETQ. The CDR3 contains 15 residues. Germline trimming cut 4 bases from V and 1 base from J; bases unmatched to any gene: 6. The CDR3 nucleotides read TGCGCCAGCAGCCGCCAGGGGGCGCCCCAAGAGACCCAGTACTTC. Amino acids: CASSRQGAPQETQYF.

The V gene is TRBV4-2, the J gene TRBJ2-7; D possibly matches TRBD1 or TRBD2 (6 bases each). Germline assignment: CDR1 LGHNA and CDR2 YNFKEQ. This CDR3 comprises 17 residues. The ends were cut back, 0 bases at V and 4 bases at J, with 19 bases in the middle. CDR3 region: CASSQDPSELGGYEQYF. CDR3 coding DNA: TGTGCCAGCAGCCAAGATCCATCTGAACTAGGGGGGTACGAGCAGTACTTC.

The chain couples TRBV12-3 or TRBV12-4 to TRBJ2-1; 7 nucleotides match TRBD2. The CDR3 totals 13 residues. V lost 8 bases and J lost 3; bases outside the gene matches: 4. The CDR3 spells CASWEGYYNEQFF. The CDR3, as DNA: TGTGCCAGCTGGGAGGGCTACTACAATGAGCAGTTCTTC.

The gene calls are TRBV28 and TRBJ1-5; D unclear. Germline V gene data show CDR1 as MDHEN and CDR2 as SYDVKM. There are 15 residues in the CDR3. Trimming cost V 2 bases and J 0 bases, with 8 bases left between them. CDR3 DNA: TGTGCCAGCAGTTTACGGGTATTTAGCAATCAGCCCCAGCATTTT. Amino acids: CASSLRVFSNQPQHF. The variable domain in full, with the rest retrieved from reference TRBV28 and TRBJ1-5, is DVKVTQSSRYLVKRTGEKVFLECVQDMDHENMFWYRQDPGLGLRLIYFSYDVKMKEKGDIPEGYSVSREKKERFSLILESASTNQTSMYLCASSLRVFSNQPQHFGDGTRLSIL.

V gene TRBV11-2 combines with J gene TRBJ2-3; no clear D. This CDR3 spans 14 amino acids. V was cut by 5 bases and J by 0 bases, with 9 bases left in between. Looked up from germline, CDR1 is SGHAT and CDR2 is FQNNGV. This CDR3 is CASSPETSTDTQYF. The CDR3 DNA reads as TGTGCCAGCAGCCCCGAGACTAGCACAGATACGCAGTATTTT.

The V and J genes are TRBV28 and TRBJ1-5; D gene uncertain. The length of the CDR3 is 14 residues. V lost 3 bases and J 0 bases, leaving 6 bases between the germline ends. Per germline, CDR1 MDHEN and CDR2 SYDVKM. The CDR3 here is CASSFFGSNQPQHF. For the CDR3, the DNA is TGTGCCAGCAGTTTCTTCGGTAGCAATCAGCCCCAGCATTTT.

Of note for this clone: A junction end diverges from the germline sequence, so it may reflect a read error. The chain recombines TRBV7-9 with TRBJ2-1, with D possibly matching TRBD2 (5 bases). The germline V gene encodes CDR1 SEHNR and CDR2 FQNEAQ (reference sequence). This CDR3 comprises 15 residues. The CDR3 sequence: CASSLAAPAYNEQFF. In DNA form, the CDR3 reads TGTGCCAGCAGCCTAGCAGCCCCAGCCTACAATGAGCAGTTCTTC.

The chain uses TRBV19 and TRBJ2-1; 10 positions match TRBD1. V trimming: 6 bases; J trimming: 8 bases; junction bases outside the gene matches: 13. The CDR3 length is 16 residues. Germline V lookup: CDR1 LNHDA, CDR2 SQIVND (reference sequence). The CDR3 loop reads CASRQGTGDMGHEQFF. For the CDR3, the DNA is TGTGCCAGTAGACAGGGGACAGGGGATATGGGGCATGAGCAGTTCTTC.

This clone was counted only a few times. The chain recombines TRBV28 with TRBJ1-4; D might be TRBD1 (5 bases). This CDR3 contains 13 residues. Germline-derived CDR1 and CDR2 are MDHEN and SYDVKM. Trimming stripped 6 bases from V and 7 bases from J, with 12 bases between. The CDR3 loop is CASSRTWGEKLFF. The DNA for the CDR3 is TGTGCCAGCAGCCGGACATGGGGTGAAAAACTGTTTTTT.

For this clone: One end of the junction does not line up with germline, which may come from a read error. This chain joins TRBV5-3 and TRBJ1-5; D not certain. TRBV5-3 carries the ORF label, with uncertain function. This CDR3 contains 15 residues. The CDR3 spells CGTRGFPDGNQPQHF. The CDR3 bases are TGCGGCACCAGAGGATTCCCTGATGGCAATCAGCCCCAGCATTTT.

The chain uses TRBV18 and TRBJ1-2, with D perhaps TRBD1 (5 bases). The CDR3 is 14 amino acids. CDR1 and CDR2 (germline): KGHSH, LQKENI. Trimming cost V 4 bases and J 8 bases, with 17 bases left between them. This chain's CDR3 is CASSLSGGVGGYTF. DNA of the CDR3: TGTGCCAGCTCACTGTCCGGGGGGGTCGGAGGCTACACCTTC.

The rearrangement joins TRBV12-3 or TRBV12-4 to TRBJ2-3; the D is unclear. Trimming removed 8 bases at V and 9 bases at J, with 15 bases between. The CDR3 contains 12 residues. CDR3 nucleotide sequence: TGTGCCAGCGGCTTCCCCCTGGGGACGCAGTATTTT. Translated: CASGFPLGTQYF.

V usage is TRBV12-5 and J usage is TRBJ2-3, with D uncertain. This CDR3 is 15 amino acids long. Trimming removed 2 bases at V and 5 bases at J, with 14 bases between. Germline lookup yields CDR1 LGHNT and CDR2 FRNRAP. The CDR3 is CASGLSSRIRDTQYF. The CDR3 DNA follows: TGTGCTAGTGGTTTGTCTTCGAGAATCCGAGATACGCAGTATTTT.

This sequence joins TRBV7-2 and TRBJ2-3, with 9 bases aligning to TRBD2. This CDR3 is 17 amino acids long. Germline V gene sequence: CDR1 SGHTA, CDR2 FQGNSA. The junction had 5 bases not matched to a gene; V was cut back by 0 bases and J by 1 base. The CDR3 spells CASSLALAGGGTDTQYF. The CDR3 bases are TGTGCCAGCAGCTTAGCGCTCGCGGGAGGGGGCACAGATACGCAGTATTTT.

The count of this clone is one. For the CDR3, the DNA is TGTGCCAGCAGCTCCTCCCCCGGGGCCCTTACCTACGAGCAGTACTTC. Encoded protein: CASSSSPGALTYEQYF. This chain links TRBV11-2 with TRBJ2-7, with D perhaps given as TRBD1 or TRBD2 (5 bases each). This CDR3 spans 16 amino acids. The V end lost 4 bases, the J end lost 2 bases, and 18 bases lay between the germline ends. CDR1 is SGHAT, CDR2 FQNNGV, per germline.

CDR3 coding DNA: TGTGCCAGCAGCGCCGAACAGGGGAGCACAGATACGCAGTATTTT. Translating it yields CASSAEQGSTDTQYF. The V and J genes are TRBV9 and TRBJ2-3; 7 nucleotides align to TRBD1. CDR1 SGDLS and CDR2 YYNGEE come from the germline V gene. The CDR3 loop spans 15 amino acids. V gave up 3 bases and J gave up 0 bases; unmatched junction bases: 4.

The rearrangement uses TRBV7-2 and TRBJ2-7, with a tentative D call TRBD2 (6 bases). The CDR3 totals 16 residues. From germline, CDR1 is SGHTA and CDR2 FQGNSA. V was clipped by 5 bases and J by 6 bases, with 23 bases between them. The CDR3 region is CASSQGTRALAGEQYF. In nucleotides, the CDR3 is TGTGCCAGCAGCCAAGGCACGCGAGCACTAGCTGGCGAGCAGTACTTC. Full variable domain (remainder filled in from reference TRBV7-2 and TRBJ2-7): GAGVSQSPSNKVTEKGKDVELRCDPISGHTALYWYRQSLGQGLEFLIYFQGNSAPDKSGLPSDRFSAERTGGSVSTLTIQRTQQEDSAVYLCASSQGTRALAGEQYFGPGTRLTVT.

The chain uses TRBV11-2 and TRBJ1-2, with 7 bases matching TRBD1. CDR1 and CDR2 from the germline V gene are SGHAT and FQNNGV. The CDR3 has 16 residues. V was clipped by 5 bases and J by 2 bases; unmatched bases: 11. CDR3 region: CASSRGGLQGNYGYTF. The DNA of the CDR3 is TGTGCCAGCAGCCGGGGGGGCTTACAGGGGAACTATGGCTACACCTTC.

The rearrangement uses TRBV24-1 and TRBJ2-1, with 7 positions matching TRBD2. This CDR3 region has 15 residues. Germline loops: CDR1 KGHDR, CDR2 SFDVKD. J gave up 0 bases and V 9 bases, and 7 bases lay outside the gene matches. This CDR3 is CATSASGSSYNEQFF. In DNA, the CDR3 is TGTGCCACCTCGGCTAGCGGAAGCTCCTACAATGAGCAGTTCTTC.

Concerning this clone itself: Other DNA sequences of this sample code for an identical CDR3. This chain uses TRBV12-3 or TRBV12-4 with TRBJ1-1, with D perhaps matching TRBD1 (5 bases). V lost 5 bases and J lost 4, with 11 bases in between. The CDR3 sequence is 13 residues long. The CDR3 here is CASSRTGGTEAFF. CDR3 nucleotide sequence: TGTGCCAGCAGTCGGACGGGGGGCACTGAAGCTTTCTTT.

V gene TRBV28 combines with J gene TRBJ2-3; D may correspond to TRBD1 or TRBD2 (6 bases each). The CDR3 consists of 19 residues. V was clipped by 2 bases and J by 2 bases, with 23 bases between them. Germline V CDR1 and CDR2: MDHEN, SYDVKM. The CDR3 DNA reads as TGTGCCAGCAGTTTAATCAGGGGCTCCTTGCCGGGGGTCACAGATACGCAGTATTTT. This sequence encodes CASSLIRGSLPGVTDTQYF.

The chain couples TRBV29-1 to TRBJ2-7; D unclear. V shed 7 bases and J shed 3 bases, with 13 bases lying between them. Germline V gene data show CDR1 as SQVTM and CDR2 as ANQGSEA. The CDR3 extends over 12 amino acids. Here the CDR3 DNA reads TGCAGCGCCCCTAAGCCTTTCTACGAGCAGTACTTC. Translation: CSAPKPFYEQYF.

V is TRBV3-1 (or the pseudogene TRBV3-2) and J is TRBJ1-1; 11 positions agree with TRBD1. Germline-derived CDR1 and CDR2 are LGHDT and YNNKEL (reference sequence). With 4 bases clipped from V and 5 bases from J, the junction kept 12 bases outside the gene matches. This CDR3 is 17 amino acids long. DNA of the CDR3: TGTGCCAGCAGCCCCTCCGGGACAGGGGGGACAGGTACTGAAGCTTTCTTT. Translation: CASSPSGTGGTGTEAFF.

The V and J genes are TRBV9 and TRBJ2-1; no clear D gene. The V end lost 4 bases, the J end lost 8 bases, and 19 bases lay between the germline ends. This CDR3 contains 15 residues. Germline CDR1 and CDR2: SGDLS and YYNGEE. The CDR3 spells CASSFRANPGDEQFF. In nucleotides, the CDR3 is TGTGCCAGCAGCTTTAGGGCCAATCCGGGCGATGAGCAGTTCTTC.

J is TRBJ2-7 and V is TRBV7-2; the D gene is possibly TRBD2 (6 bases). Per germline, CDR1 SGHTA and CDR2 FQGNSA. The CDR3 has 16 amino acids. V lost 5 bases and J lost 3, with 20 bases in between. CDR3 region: CASSRAPSASGYEQYF. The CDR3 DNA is TGTGCCAGCAGCAGAGCCCCTAGCGCGAGCGGCTACGAGCAGTACTTC.